A single sample is the source of the 2 T cell receptor beta chains below, sequenced in a study of T cell responses to AZD1222 COVID-19 vaccine. The repertoire was sequenced with immunoSEQ multiplex PCR; TCRdb's copy has only in-frame clones and lacks some. The sample lists 50,000 to 55,000 clones; roughly 87% were seen once. Source: peripheral blood, taken 28 days after the second AZD1222 dose. These receptors came from an adult who received the AZD1222 COVID-19 vaccine.

This clone was detected once. This chain links TRBV9 with TRBJ1-6, with D possibly matching TRBD1 (6 bases). Deletions cut 4 bases from V and 10 bases from J, with 18 bases between. This CDR3 is 15 amino acids long. In germline, CDR1 is SGDLS, CDR2 YYNGEE. The CDR3 DNA is TGTGCCAGCAGCCCCCGACAGGCTGCCGACTCACCCCTCCACTTT. Translation: CASSPRQAADSPLHF.

The chain carries TRBV5-1 and TRBJ1-2; D perhaps matches TRBD1 (6 bases). The germline V gene encodes CDR1 SGHRS and CDR2 YFSETQ. V gave up 4 bases and J gave up 4 bases, with 14 bases separating them. The length of the CDR3 is 14 residues. The CDR3 region is CASSATGTSYGYTF. For the CDR3, the DNA is TGCGCCAGCAGCGCCACCGGGACATCCTATGGCTACACCTTC.